Below, 20 T cell receptor beta chains from the same sample are listed, as sequenced in a study of cytomegalovirus exposure and HLA in healthy donors. Primers: 60 Vbeta forward and 13 Jbeta reverse. The data were produced by immunoSEQ multiplex PCR, yet TCRdb's version contains in-frame clones alone and is incomplete. The sample gives about 160,000 clones, roughly 80% of which show up once; 4.3% is in the top ten. The sample taken for sequencing was PBMCs. These receptors came from a man aged 40-49 years in good health and CMV-seronegative.

Only a few counts were recorded for this clone. The chain joins TRBV27 to TRBJ2-7, with D perhaps TRBD1 (6 bases). Per the germline V gene, CDR1 is MNHEY and CDR2 is SMNVEV (reference sequence). Trimming pared 2 bases from V and 4 bases from J, leaving 12 bases between. This CDR3 contains 14 residues. CDR3 sequence reads: CASSLGKGEYEQYF. The CDR3 bases are TGTGCCAGCAGTTTAGGGAAGGGGGAATACGAGCAGTACTTC.

Only a few counts were recorded for this clone. V usage is TRBV2 and J usage is TRBJ2-7; a weak D match, TRBD2 (5 bases). CDR3 size: 15 residues. V lost 7 bases and J lost 2, with 18 bases in between. CDR1 and CDR2 (germline): SNHLY, FYNNEI. CDR3 sequence: CASTLFRDTTYEQYF. DNA for the CDR3: TGTGCCAGCACTCTCTTTCGGGATACAACCTACGAGCAGTACTTC.

J is TRBJ2-7 and V is TRBV19, with 9 bases fitting TRBD1. Germline trimming cut 8 bases from V and 4 bases from J; bases unmatched to any gene: 9. Per germline, CDR1 LNHDA and CDR2 SQIVND (reference sequence). This CDR3 is 14 amino acids long. In DNA form, the CDR3 reads TGTGCCAGTCACCCGGGACAGGGAGTTTACGAGCAGTACTTC. It codes for CASHPGQGVYEQYF.

This sequence joins TRBV2 and TRBJ2-1; 7 bases match TRBD1. The V segment lost 3 bases and the J segment 11 bases; nucleotides outside the gene matches: 4. The CDR3 is 12 amino acids. The germline V gene has CDR1 SNHLY and CDR2 FYNNEI. CDR3 DNA sequence: TGTGCCAGCAGTGACCAGGGGGTGAAGCAGTTCTTC. Its protein product is CASSDQGVKQFF.

V and J are TRBV2 and TRBJ2-2; 7 bases map to TRBD2. J gave up 3 bases and V 6 bases, and 4 bases lay outside the gene matches. Germline CDR1 is SNHLY and CDR2 is FYNNEI. This CDR3 has 14 residues. DNA for the CDR3: TGTGCCAGCAGAGGGACTACGGACACCGGGGAGCTGTTTTTT. The encoded protein is CASRGTTDTGELFF. Together with reference TRBV2 and TRBJ2-2, the CDR3 gives the full variable domain: EPEVTQTPSHQVTQMGQEVILRCVPISNHLYFYWYRQILGQKVEFLVSFYNNEISEKSEIFDDQFSVERPDGSNFTLKIRSTKLEDSAMYFCASRGTTDTGELFFGEGSRLTVL.

V and J are TRBV6-5 and TRBJ2-5; D is possibly TRBD1 (6 bases). There are 15 residues in the CDR3. Germline V gives CDR1 MNHEY, CDR2 SVGAGI. V dropped 4 bases and J dropped 1 base, with 13 bases sitting between them. The CDR3 spells CASSSPDRPQETQYF. As DNA, the CDR3 is TGTGCCAGCAGTTCACCCGACAGGCCCCAAGAGACCCAGTACTTC.

This rearrangement joins TRBV15 to TRBJ1-4, with 12 bases lining up with TRBD1. V shed 3 bases and J 3 bases; nucleotides not matched to a gene: 8. From germline, CDR1 is LNHNV and CDR2 YYDKDF (reference sequence). There are 18 residues in the CDR3. This chain's CDR3 is CATSRGTGGLAANEKLFF. CDR3 nucleotides: TGTGCCACCAGCAGGGGGACAGGGGGCCTAGCTGCTAATGAAAAACTGTTTTTT.

This chain links TRBV9 with TRBJ2-3; 16 bases are shared with TRBD2. V lost 0 bases to trimming and J lost 0 bases; unmatched junction nucleotides: 4. There are 19 residues in the CDR3. Per germline, CDR1 SGDLS and CDR2 YYNGEE. In nucleotides, the CDR3 is TGTGCCAGCAGCGTAGATGGGACTAGCGGGGGGGTAAGCACAGATACGCAGTATTTT. It is translated as CASSVDGTSGGVSTDTQYF.

The V gene is TRBV10-3, the J gene TRBJ1-1; D is unclear. The CDR3 is made up of 11 amino acids. The V gene's germline CDR1 is ENHRY and CDR2 SYGVKD. The V and J ends lost 6 bases and 4 bases respectively, with 6 bases between them. The CDR3 loop is CAIRSGTEAFF. CDR3 DNA: TGTGCCATCAGGTCAGGCACTGAAGCTTTCTTT.

This clone was observed a few times. The chain combines TRBV9 with TRBJ1-1; D not certain. The CDR3 totals 14 residues. Germline CDR1 reads SGDLS; CDR2 reads YYNGEE. Trimming shortened V by 0 bases and J by 5 bases, and 11 bases separated the two germline ends. The CDR3 sequence is CASSVGSRLTEAFF. In DNA, the CDR3 is TGTGCCAGCAGCGTAGGGTCCCGACTAACTGAAGCTTTCTTT.

The V call is TRBV30, the J call TRBJ2-3, with 7 nucleotides matching TRBD1. The CDR3 totals 14 residues. After removal of 2 bases from V and 1 base from J, the junction contained 3 bases not matched to a gene. Germline loops: CDR1 GTSNPN, CDR2 SVGIG (reference sequence). This CDR3 is CAWSKGAGTDTQYF. The CDR3 DNA is TGTGCCTGGAGTAAGGGGGCCGGCACAGATACGCAGTATTTT.

The CDR3 region is CASSWGQGRYNEQFF. The DNA for the CDR3 is TGTGCCAGCAGTTGGGGACAGGGAAGGTACAATGAGCAGTTCTTC. The J gene is TRBJ2-1, the V gene TRBV27; 9 bases are shared with TRBD1. With 4 bases clipped from V and 4 bases from J, the junction kept 5 bases outside the gene matches. CDR3 length equals 15 residues. CDR1 MNHEY and CDR2 SMNVEV come from the germline V gene (reference sequence).

The gene calls are TRBV23-1 and TRBJ1-5; 8 bases match TRBD1. Being an ORF, TRBV23-1 has a function that is uncertain. The CDR3 is 13 amino acids. Losses at the gene ends were 6 bases for V and 7 bases for J; bases not matched to a gene: 5. The CDR3 nucleotides read TGCGCCAGCAGGAGGACAGGGCGACAGCCCCAGCATTTT. It encodes CASRRTGRQPQHF.

This rearrangement joins TRBV15 to TRBJ2-6; possible D gene TRBD1, 5 bases. This CDR3 contains 18 residues. The germline CDR1 and CDR2 sequences are LNHNV and YYDKDF (reference sequence). Trimming pared 0 bases from V and 2 bases from J, leaving 14 bases between. CDR3 bases: TGTGCCACCAGCAGAGATGGGGCAGGGCGCGCTGGGGCCAACGTCCTGACTTTC. Encoded protein: CATSRDGAGRAGANVLTF.

The V call is TRBV2, the J call TRBJ2-1; 11 bases match TRBD1. Germline-derived CDR1 and CDR2 are SNHLY and FYNNEI. After removal of 5 bases from V and 6 bases from J, the junction contained 3 bases not matched to a gene. The CDR3 totals 14 residues. In DNA, the CDR3 is TGTGCCAGCAGTTTCGGGACAGGGGGCAATGAGCAGTTCTTC. This gives the protein CASSFGTGGNEQFF.

The table lists this clone with a few counts. This rearrangement joins TRBV5-5 to TRBJ2-5; D is perhaps TRBD1 (6 bases). Germline assignment: CDR1 SGHKS and CDR2 YYEKEE (reference sequence). The CDR3 is made up of 14 amino acids. The V gene lost 4 bases and the J gene lost 4 bases, with 14 bases spanning the gap. This CDR3 reads CASSRTLGAETQYF. CDR3 bases: TGTGCCAGCAGCCGGACCCTGGGGGCAGAGACCCAGTACTTC.

This chain uses TRBV18 with TRBJ1-2; TRBD1 is a possible D gene (5 bases). Looked up from germline, CDR1 is KGHSH and CDR2 is LQKENI. Trimming cost V 4 bases and J 2 bases, with 11 bases left between them. The CDR3 is 14 amino acids. The CDR3 nucleotides read TGTGCCAGCTCACGGGGGAGGCAGAACTATGGCTACACCTTC. It is translated as CASSRGRQNYGYTF.

This chain connects TRBV5-6 to TRBJ1-4, with D perhaps TRBD1 (6 bases). The ends were cut back, 3 bases at V and 6 bases at J, with 21 bases in the middle. The germline V gene has CDR1 SGHDT and CDR2 YYEEEE. The CDR3 totals 17 residues. The CDR3 bases are TGTGCCAGCAGCTATGAGGGGGATTTTAGACAATATGAAAAACTGTTTTTT. This sequence encodes CASSYEGDFRQYEKLFF.

The V and J genes are TRBV7-8 and TRBJ1-1, with D perhaps matching TRBD1 (6 bases). Trimming pared 1 base from V and 3 bases from J, leaving 12 bases between. CDR1 is SGHVS, CDR2 FQNEAQ, per germline. This CDR3 contains 15 residues. CDR3 DNA: TGTGCCAGCAGCTTAGTGGGCAGGGGTTACACTGAAGCTTTCTTT. Amino acids: CASSLVGRGYTEAFF.

The chain combines TRBV5-1 with TRBJ1-2, with 10 bases lining up with TRBD1. J was trimmed by 10 bases and V by 5 bases; bases with no gene match: 8. The CDR3 loop spans 13 amino acids. CDR1 is SGHRS and CDR2 is YFSETQ in the germline V gene. The CDR3 here is CASRNGQGEIYTF. DNA for the CDR3: TGCGCCAGCAGAAACGGACAGGGGGAGATCTACACCTTC. Full variable domain (missing parts from reference TRBV5-1 and TRBJ1-2): KAGVTQTPRYLIKTRGQQVTLSCSPISGHRSVSWYQQTPGQGLQFLFEYFSETQRNKGNFPGRFSGRQFSNSRSEMNVSTLELGDSALYLCASRNGQGEIYTFGSGTRLTVV.